Presented here are 14 T cell receptor beta chains from one specimen sequenced in a study of CD8+ T cells in alopecia areata. Investigators isolated RNA and reverse transcribed it into cDNA to act as the sequencing template. The protocol was immunoSEQ multiplex PCR, while the TCRdb copy is restricted to in-frame clones and leaves out a portion. The data hold 160,000 or so clones, with 65% observed a single time. Stated treatment: oral pan-JAK inhibitor, 5-10 mg twice daily. The sample was CD4+ T cells sorted from blood, taken at week 4, from a patient treated with tofacitinib. The origin of the receptors is a human donor with alopecia areata.

V and J are TRBV7-9 and TRBJ1-4, with D possibly TRBD1 on 5 matching bases. The CDR3 loop spans 13 amino acids. Trimming shortened V by 4 bases and J by 8 bases, and 11 bases separated the two germline ends. Per the germline V gene, CDR1 is SEHNR and CDR2 is FQNEAQ (reference sequence). The CDR3 loop reads CASSSGIWEKLFF. CDR3 nucleotide sequence: TGTGCCAGCAGCTCAGGGATTTGGGAAAAACTGTTTTTT.

For the CDR3, the DNA is TGTGCCTGGAGTCTAACAGGGGTCACTGAAGCTTTCTTT. Translated: CAWSLTGVTEAFF. The V call is TRBV30, the J call TRBJ1-1, with 7 nucleotides matching TRBD1. V was clipped by 2 bases and J by 4 bases; unmatched bases: 4. The germline V gene encodes CDR1 GTSNPN and CDR2 SVGIG (reference sequence). This CDR3 spans 13 amino acids.

The chain has TRBV5-6 and TRBJ1-6, with 7 nucleotides matching TRBD1. Germline V gene data show CDR1 as SGHDT and CDR2 as YYEEEE. The CDR3 covers 15 residues. With V trimmed by 2 bases and J by 8 bases, 7 bases remained unmatched. The chain's CDR3 is CASSFRQGPDSPLHF. The CDR3 DNA follows: TGTGCCAGCAGCTTCCGACAGGGCCCCGATTCACCCCTCCACTTT.

Note on this clone: The germline gene is not matched at one end of the junction; a read error may be the cause. The CDR3 DNA reads TGTGCTAGCAGTACTGGGCAGAACAATGAGCAGTTCTTC. Translation: CASSTGQNNEQFF. The V call is TRBV7-7, the J call TRBJ2-1; D not resolved. The CDR3 length is 13 residues. The germline V gene encodes CDR1 SSHAT and CDR2 FNYEAQ (reference sequence).

The rearrangement uses TRBV30 and TRBJ2-5, with D possibly matching TRBD1 (5 bases). V lost 4 bases and J 5 bases, leaving 20 bases between the germline ends. This CDR3 is 15 amino acids long. In germline, CDR1 is GTSNPN, CDR2 SVGIG (reference sequence). CDR3 coding DNA: TGTGCCTGGACCAAACCAGGAGTGGGGCGGGAGACCCAGTACTTC. It specifies CAWTKPGVGRETQYF. Variable domain in full (rest from reference TRBV30 and TRBJ2-5): SQTIHQWPATLVQPVGSPLSLECTVEGTSNPNLYWYRQAAGRGLQLLFYSVGIGQISSEVPQNLSASRPQDRQFILSSKKLLLSDSGFYLCAWTKPGVGRETQYFGPGTRLLVL.

The V call is TRBV4-3, the J call TRBJ2-7; 9 bases are a match to TRBD2. CDR1 is LGHNA and CDR2 is YSLEER in the germline V gene. This CDR3 comprises 16 residues. After removal of 0 bases from V and 2 bases from J, the junction contained 5 bases not matched to a gene. The CDR3 here is CASSQDGGGVPYEQYF. For the CDR3, the DNA is TGCGCCAGCAGCCAAGATGGCGGGGGGGTGCCCTACGAGCAGTACTTC.

The V call is TRBV6-5, the J call TRBJ1-5, with a weak D call TRBD1 (5 bases). Germline V gene lookup returns CDR1 MNHEY and CDR2 SVGAGI. This CDR3 spans 13 amino acids. With 6 bases removed from V and 6 bases from J, the gap between germline ends came to 12 bases. The CDR3 is CASRVGVAQPQHF. CDR3 DNA sequence: TGTGCCAGCAGGGTGGGGGTGGCTCAGCCCCAGCATTTT.

V gene TRBV7-3 combines with J gene TRBJ2-3, with D perhaps TRBD1 (6 bases). Per germline, CDR1 SGHTA and CDR2 FQGTGA. The CDR3 is 14 residues long. Trimming took off 6 bases at V and 1 base at J, with 11 bases between the two ends. CDR3 bases: TGTGCCAGCAGTCCGGGACAAGGCACAGATACGCAGTATTTT. This translates into CASSPGQGTDTQYF.

The chain has TRBV7-9 and TRBJ1-5; TRBD1 is a possible D gene (6 bases). The CDR3 has 12 residues. CDR1 is SEHNR, CDR2 FQNEAQ, per germline (reference sequence). V shed 5 bases and J shed 9 bases, with 11 bases lying between them. For the CDR3, the DNA is TGTGCCAGCAGCGTAATACAGGGGCCCCAGCATTTT. This gives the protein CASSVIQGPQHF.

The chain employs TRBV4-2 and TRBJ1-2; a possible D gene is TRBD1 (5 bases). Germline V gene data show CDR1 as LGHNA and CDR2 as YNFKEQ. V lost 0 bases to trimming and J lost 0 bases, with 8 bases between them. The CDR3 contains 15 residues. CDR3 sequence (DNA): TGTGCCAGCAGCCAAGATGGGGGTCCTAACTATGGCTACACCTTC. As protein: CASSQDGGPNYGYTF.

The V gene is TRBV5-6, the J gene TRBJ2-2; TRBD2 might be the D (5 bases). CDR1 is SGHDT, CDR2 YYEEEE, per germline. Trimming left V 0 bases short and J 4 bases short, with 13 bases between. The CDR3 totals 16 residues. CDR3 in amino acids: CASSLDSSSFTGELFF. CDR3 DNA: TGTGCCAGCAGCTTGGATTCTAGCTCCTTCACCGGGGAGCTGTTTTTT.

The chain uses TRBV30 and TRBJ1-5; D not certain. This CDR3 is built from 13 residues. Germline V gives CDR1 GTSNPN, CDR2 SVGIG (reference sequence). Trimming stripped 0 bases from V and 1 base from J, with 4 bases between. The CDR3 region is CAWSVESNQPQHF. The CDR3 nucleotides are TGTGCCTGGAGTGTGGAGAGCAATCAGCCCCAGCATTTT.

V and J are TRBV4-2 and TRBJ1-2; weak D call: TRBD1 (5 bases). Germline V gene sequence: CDR1 LGHNA, CDR2 YNFKEQ. CDR3 size: 16 residues. V lost 0 bases to trimming and J lost 0 bases, with 11 bases between them. CDR3 amino acids: CASSQDNGGPNYGYTF. DNA for the CDR3: TGTGCCAGCAGCCAAGATAACGGGGGACCTAACTATGGCTACACCTTC.

The CDR3 bases are TGTGCCTGGAGTCCAGTAGGGGACACTGAAGCTTTCTTT. Residues: CAWSPVGDTEAFF. V usage is TRBV30 and J usage is TRBJ1-1, with TRBD1 as a possible D gene (5 bases). The CDR3 extends over 13 amino acids. From germline, CDR1 is GTSNPN and CDR2 SVGIG (reference sequence). The V gene lost 2 bases and the J gene lost 3 bases, with 10 bases spanning the gap.